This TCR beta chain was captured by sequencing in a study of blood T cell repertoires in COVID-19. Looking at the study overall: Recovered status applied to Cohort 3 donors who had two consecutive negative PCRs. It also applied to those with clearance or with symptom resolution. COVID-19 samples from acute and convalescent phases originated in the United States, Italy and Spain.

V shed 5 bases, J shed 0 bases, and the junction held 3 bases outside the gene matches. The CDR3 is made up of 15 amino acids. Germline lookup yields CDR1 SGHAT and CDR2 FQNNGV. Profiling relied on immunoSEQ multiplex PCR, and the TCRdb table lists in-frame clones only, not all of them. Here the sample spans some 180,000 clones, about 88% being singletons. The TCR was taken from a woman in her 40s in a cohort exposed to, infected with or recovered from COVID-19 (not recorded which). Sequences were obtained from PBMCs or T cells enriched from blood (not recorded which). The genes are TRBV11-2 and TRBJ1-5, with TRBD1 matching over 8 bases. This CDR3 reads CASSPGQGSNQPQHF. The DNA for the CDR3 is TGTGCCAGCAGCCCCGGACAGGGTAGCAATCAGCCCCAGCATTTT.